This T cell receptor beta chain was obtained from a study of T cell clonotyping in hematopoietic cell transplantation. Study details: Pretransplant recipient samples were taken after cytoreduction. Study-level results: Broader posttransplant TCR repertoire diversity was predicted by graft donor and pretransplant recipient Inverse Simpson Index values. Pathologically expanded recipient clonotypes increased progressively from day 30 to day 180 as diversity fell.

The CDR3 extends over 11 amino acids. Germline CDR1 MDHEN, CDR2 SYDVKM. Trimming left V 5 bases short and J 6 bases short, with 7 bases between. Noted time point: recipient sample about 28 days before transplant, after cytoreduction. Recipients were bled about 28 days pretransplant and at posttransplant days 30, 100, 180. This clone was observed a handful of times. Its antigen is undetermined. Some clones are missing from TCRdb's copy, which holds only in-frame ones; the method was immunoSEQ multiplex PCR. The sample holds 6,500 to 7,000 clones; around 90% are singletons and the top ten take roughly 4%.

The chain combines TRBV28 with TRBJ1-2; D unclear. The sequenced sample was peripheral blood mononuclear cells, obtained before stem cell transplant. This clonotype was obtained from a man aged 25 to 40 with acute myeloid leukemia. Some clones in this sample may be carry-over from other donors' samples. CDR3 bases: TGTGCCAGCAGTCCTGGCCATGGCTACACCTTC. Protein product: CASSPGHGYTF.